Below are 15 T cell receptor beta chains sequenced from a single sample in a study of cytomegalovirus exposure and HLA in healthy donors. PCR involved 60 Vbeta and 13 Jbeta primers. Clones were read by immunoSEQ multiplex PCR, and TCRdb kept only the in-frame ones, dropping some. Here the sample spans 95,000 to 150,000 clones, over 70% being singletons. Sequencing was performed on PBMCs. The receptors derive from a female donor in good health and CMV-seropositive.

This clone was detected only once. J is TRBJ1-1 and V is TRBV18; D perhaps matches TRBD1 (6 bases). This CDR3 has 16 residues. The V and J ends lost 1 base and 1 base respectively, with 13 bases between them. Germline V gene sequence: CDR1 KGHSH, CDR2 LQKENI. The CDR3 DNA sequence: TGTGCCAGCTCACCACAGCGATCACAGGGGAACACTGAAGCTTTCTTT. Its protein is CASSPQRSQGNTEAFF.

The V call is TRBV27, the J call TRBJ2-6; the match to TRBD1 covers 8 bases. V gave up 3 bases and J gave up 11 bases; unmatched junction bases: 15. Germline V gives CDR1 MNHEY, CDR2 SMNVEV (reference sequence). The CDR3 length is 17 residues. CDR3 sequence: CASSLSGQGVRPHVLTF. In DNA form, the CDR3 reads TGTGCCAGCAGTTTGTCTGGACAGGGCGTACGCCCCCACGTCCTGACTTTC.

V gene TRBV4-1 combines with J gene TRBJ2-1; 15 nucleotides agree with TRBD2. The V gene end was trimmed by 1 base and the J gene end by 9 bases; junction bases not matched to a gene: 10. CDR3 length equals 18 residues. Germline V lookup: CDR1 MGHRA, CDR2 YSYEKL. The CDR3 DNA follows: TGCGCCAGCAGCCAAGGCCGGGGACTAGCGGGGGGATCGGGTGAGCAGTTCTTC. Translation: CASSQGRGLAGGSGEQFF.

This CDR3 is CASSTHRGVRETQYF. CDR3 nucleotides: TGTGCCAGCAGCACCCACAGGGGCGTTAGGGAGACCCAGTACTTC. The chain joins TRBV7-8 to TRBJ2-5, with 7 bases identical to TRBD1. J lost 5 bases, V lost 5 bases, and 11 bases had no gene match. In germline, CDR1 is SGHVS, CDR2 FQNEAQ. The CDR3 length is 15 residues.

J is TRBJ1-1 and V is TRBV19, with 7 bases identical to TRBD1. The germline V gene has CDR1 LNHDA and CDR2 SQIVND (reference sequence). This CDR3 is 14 amino acids long. V shed 3 bases, J shed 4 bases, and the junction held 5 bases outside the gene matches. In DNA, the CDR3 is TGTGCCAGTAGTATTAGACAGGGATCCACTGAAGCTTTCTTT. Encoded protein: CASSIRQGSTEAFF.

With respect to this clone: An end of the junction differs from the germline gene, which may be a read error. The rearrangement joins TRBV7-9 to TRBJ1-5; D not certain. The CDR3 is made up of 13 amino acids. Germline V gene sequence: CDR1 SEHNR, CDR2 FQNEAQ (reference sequence). CDR3 sequence reads: CSSSLRGDQPQHF. The CDR3 region has the DNA TGTTCCAGCAGCTTACGAGGTGATCAGCCCCAGCATTTT. The whole variable domain, remainder taken from reference TRBV7-9 and TRBJ1-5, is DTGVSQNPRHKITKRGQNVTFRCDPISEHNRLYWYRQTLGQGPEFLTYFQNEAQLEKSRLLSDRFSAERPKGSFSTLEIQRTEQGDSAMYLCSSSLRGDQPQHFGDGTRLSIL.

The V gene is TRBV13, the J gene TRBJ2-5; perhaps TRBD2 as D (6 bases). V gave up 5 bases and J gave up 5 bases, with 18 bases separating them. Germline values: CDR1 PRHDT, CDR2 FYEKMQ (reference sequence). There are 15 residues in the CDR3. CDR3 in amino acids: CASSLRGAGTETQYF. In DNA, the CDR3 is TGTGCCAGCAGCCTACGAGGGGCGGGGACCGAGACCCAGTACTTC.

This clone has just a few counts. The CDR3 loop reads CASSQVVRGGGPNTEAFF. CDR3 in DNA: TGCGCCAGCAGCCAAGTGGTCCGCGGCGGGGGGCCGAACACTGAAGCTTTCTTT. The chain joins TRBV4-1 to TRBJ1-1, with D possibly being TRBD1 (6 bases). CDR1 and CDR2 from the germline V gene are MGHRA and YSYEKL. V lost 1 base, J lost 1 base, and 19 bases lay in between. The CDR3 loop spans 18 amino acids.

The chain links TRBV7-6 to TRBJ2-2, with D possibly being TRBD2 (6 bases). CDR1 is SGHVS and CDR2 is FNYEAQ in the germline V gene. V gave up 8 bases and J gave up 1 base, with 17 bases separating them. CDR3 length: 16 residues. Here the CDR3 reads CASRMEGAGNTGELFF. The CDR3 DNA reads TGTGCCAGCCGGATGGAGGGTGCCGGGAACACCGGGGAGCTGTTTTTT.

The chain recombines TRBV30 with TRBJ1-4, with a possible D match to TRBD1 (5 bases). The V end lost 5 bases, the J end lost 5 bases, and 18 bases lay between the germline ends. Germline assignment: CDR1 GTSNPN and CDR2 SVGIG (reference sequence). CDR3 size: 15 residues. CDR3: CAWGTLGYGNEKLFF. The CDR3 DNA reads TGTGCCTGGGGGACTCTTGGTTACGGGAATGAAAAACTGTTTTTT.

The chain recombines TRBV18 with TRBJ2-3, with D possibly being TRBD1 (5 bases). Germline V gives CDR1 KGHSH, CDR2 LQKENI. The CDR3 loop spans 12 amino acids. With 8 bases removed from V and 0 bases from J, the gap between germline ends came to 6 bases. The CDR3: CASKGSTDTQYF. CDR3 sequence (DNA): TGTGCCAGCAAGGGGAGCACAGATACGCAGTATTTT.

The J gene is TRBJ1-2, the V gene TRBV30, with D possibly TRBD1 on 5 matching bases. Between the trimmed V and J ends, which lost 3 bases and 7 bases, there was a span of 12 bases. The CDR3 loop spans 12 amino acids. Germline V CDR1 and CDR2: GTSNPN, SVGIG (reference sequence). CDR3 nucleotide sequence: TGTGCCTGGAGCAAAGGGGCGGCTGGCTACACCTTC. Translated: CAWSKGAAGYTF.

This rearrangement joins TRBV18 to TRBJ1-3; a weak D match, TRBD1 (5 bases). Per germline, CDR1 KGHSH and CDR2 LQKENI. The V end was cut by 2 bases, the J end by 0 bases, with 11 bases between. CDR3 length: 16 amino acids. Here the CDR3 DNA reads TGTGCCAGCTCACCATTAGACAGTAGCTCTGGAAACACCATATATTTT. Amino acids: CASSPLDSSSGNTIYF.

V and J are TRBV4-2 and TRBJ2-2; D is unclear. Germline assignment: CDR1 LGHNA and CDR2 YNFKEQ. The CDR3 extends over 14 amino acids. Trimming shortened V by 1 base and J by 6 bases, and 9 bases separated the two germline ends. CDR3: CASSQVGTAGELFF. In DNA, the CDR3 is TGTGCCAGCAGCCAAGTTGGCACAGCCGGGGAGCTGTTTTTT.

The chain employs TRBV5-5 and TRBJ2-5; maybe TRBD1 (6 bases). The V end was cut by 3 bases, the J end by 4 bases, with 13 bases between. The germline gives CDR1 SGHKS, CDR2 YYEKEE (reference sequence). This CDR3 region has 14 residues. CDR3 in DNA: TGTGCCAGCAGCTCAGCCGGGACAATAGAGACCCAGTACTTC. As protein: CASSSAGTIETQYF.